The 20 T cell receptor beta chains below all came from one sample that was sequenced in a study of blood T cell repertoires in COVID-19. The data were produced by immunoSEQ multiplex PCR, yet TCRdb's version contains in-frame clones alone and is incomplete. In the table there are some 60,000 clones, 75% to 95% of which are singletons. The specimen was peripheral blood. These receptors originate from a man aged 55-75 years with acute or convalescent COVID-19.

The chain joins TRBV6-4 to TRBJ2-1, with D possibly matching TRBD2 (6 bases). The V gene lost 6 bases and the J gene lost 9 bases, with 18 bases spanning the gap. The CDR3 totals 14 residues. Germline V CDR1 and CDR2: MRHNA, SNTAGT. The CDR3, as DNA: TGTGCCAGCAGCGGGGACTCCCTAGAGAGTGAGCAGTTCTTC. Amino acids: CASSGDSLESEQFF.

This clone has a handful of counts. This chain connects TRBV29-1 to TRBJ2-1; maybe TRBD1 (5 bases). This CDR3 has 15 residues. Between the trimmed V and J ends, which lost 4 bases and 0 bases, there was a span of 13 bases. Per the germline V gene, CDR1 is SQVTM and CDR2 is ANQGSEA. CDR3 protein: CSVGGSASSYNEQFF. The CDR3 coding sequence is TGCAGCGTTGGGGGCAGCGCCAGCTCCTACAATGAGCAGTTCTTC.

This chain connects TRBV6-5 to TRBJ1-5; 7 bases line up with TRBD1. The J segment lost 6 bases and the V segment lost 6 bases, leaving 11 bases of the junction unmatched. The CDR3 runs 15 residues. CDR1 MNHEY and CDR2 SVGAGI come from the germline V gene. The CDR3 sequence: CASSKRGLESQPQHF. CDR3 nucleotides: TGTGCCAGCAGCAAGAGGGGGCTTGAAAGTCAGCCCCAGCATTTT.

CDR3 nucleotide sequence: TGTGCCAGCAGCTTAAGGGCAGGGCAGGAGACCCAGTACTTC. It translates to CASSLRAGQETQYF. This chain links TRBV7-3 with TRBJ2-5, with D tentatively TRBD1 (5 bases). There are 14 residues in the CDR3. The ends were cut back, 1 base at V and 5 bases at J, with 11 bases in the middle. The V gene's germline CDR1 is SGHTA and CDR2 FQGTGA.

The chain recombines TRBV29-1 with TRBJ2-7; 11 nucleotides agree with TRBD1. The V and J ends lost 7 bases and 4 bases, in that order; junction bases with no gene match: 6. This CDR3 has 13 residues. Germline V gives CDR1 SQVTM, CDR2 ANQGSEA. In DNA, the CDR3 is TGCAGCGCCAAGGGACAGGGGGTGTACGAGCAGTACTTC. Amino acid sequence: CSAKGQGVYEQYF.

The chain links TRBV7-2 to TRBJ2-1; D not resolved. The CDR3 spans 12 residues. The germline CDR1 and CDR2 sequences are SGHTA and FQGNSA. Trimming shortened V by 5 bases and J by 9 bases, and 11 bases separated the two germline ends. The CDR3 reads CASSPPVGEQFF. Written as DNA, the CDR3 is TGTGCCAGCAGCCCACCGGTCGGTGAGCAGTTCTTC.

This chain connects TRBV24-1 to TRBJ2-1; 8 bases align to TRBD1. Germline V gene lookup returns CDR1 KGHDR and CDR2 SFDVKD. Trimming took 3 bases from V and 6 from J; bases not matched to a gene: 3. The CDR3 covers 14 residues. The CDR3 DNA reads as TGTGCCACCAGTGATAGGACAGGGTTCAATGAGCAGTTCTTC. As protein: CATSDRTGFNEQFF.

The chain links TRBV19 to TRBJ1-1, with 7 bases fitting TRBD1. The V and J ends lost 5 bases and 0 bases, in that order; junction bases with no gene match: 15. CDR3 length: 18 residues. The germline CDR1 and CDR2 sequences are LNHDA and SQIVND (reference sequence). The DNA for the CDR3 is TGTGCCAGTAGTTTACAATTCCGGGACAGACACATGAACACTGAAGCTTTCTTT. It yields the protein CASSLQFRDRHMNTEAFF.

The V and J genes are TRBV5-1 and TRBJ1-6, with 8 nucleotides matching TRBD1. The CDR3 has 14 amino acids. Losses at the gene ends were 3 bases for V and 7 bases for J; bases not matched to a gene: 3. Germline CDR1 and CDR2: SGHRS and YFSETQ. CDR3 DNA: TGCGCCAGCAGCTCTGGACAGGGAAATTCACCCCTCCACTTT. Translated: CASSSGQGNSPLHF.

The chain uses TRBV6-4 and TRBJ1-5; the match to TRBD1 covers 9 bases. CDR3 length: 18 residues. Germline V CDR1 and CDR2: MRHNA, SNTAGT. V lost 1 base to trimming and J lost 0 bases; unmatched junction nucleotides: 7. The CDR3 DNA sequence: TGTGCCAGCAGTGACTGGGGACAGGGCCTCTATAGCAATCAGCCCCAGCATTTT. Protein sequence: CASSDWGQGLYSNQPQHF.

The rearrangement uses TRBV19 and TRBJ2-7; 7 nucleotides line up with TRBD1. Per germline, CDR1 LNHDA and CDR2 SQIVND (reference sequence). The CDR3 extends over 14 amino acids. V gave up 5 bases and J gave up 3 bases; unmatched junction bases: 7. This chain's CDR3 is CASSPGQENYEQYF. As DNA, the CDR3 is TGTGCCAGTAGTCCTGGACAGGAGAACTACGAGCAGTACTTC.

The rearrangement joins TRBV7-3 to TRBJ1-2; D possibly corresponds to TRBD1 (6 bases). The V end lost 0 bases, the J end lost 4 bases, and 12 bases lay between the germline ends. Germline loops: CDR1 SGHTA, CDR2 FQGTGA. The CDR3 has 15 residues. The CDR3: CASSLTGDRSYGYTF. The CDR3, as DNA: TGTGCCAGCAGCTTAACGGGAGACAGGAGCTATGGCTACACCTTC.

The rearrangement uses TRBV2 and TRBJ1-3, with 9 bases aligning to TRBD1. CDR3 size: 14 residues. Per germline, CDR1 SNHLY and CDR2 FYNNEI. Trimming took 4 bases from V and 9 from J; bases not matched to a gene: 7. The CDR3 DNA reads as TGTGCCAGCAGTGGGGACAGGGTCTCAGGCACCATATATTTT. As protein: CASSGDRVSGTIYF. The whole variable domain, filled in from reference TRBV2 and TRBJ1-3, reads EPEVTQTPSHQVTQMGQEVILRCVPISNHLYFYWYRQILGQKVEFLVSFYNNEISEKSEIFDDQFSVERPDGSNFTLKIRSTKLEDSAMYFCASSGDRVSGTIYFGEGSWLTVV.

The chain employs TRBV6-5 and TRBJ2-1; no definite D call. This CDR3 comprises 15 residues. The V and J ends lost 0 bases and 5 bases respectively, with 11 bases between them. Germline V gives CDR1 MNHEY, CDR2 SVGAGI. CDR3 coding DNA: TGTGCCAGCAGTTACTCGAGAGGCTCTAACAATGAGCAGTTCTTC. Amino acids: CASSYSRGSNNEQFF.

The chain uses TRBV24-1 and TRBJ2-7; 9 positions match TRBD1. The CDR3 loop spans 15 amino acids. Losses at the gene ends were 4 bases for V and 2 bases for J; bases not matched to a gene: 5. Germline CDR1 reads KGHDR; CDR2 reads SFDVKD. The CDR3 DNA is TGTGCCACCAGTGAATCGGGACAGGGAGCCTACGAGCAGTACTTC. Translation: CATSESGQGAYEQYF.

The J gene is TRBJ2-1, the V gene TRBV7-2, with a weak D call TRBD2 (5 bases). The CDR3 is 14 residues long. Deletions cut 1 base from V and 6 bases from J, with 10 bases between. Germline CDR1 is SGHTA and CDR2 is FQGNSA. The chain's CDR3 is CASSLDGGFNEQFF. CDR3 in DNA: TGTGCCAGCAGCTTAGACGGCGGGTTCAATGAGCAGTTCTTC.

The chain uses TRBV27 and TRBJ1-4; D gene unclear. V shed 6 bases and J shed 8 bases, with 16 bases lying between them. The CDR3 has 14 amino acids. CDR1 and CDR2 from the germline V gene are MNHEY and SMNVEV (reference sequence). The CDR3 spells CASSTQRGIEKLFF. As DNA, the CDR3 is TGTGCCAGCAGCACTCAACGAGGGATCGAAAAACTGTTTTTT.

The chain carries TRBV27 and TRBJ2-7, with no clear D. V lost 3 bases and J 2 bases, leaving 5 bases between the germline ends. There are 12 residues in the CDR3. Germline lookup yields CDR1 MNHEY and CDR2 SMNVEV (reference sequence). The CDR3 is CASSFDTYEQYF. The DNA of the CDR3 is TGTGCCAGCAGTTTCGACACCTACGAGCAGTACTTC.

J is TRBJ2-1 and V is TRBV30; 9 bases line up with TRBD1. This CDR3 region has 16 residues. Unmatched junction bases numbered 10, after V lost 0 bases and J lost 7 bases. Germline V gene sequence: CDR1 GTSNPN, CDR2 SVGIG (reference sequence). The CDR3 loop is CAWSVHSGQGWNEQFF. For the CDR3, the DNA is TGTGCCTGGAGTGTACACTCAGGACAGGGGTGGAATGAGCAGTTCTTC.

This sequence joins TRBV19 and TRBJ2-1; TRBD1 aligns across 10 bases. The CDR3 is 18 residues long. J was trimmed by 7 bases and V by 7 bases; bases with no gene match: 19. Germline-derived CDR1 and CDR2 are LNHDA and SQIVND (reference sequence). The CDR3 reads CASTRGQGFSQGGNEQFF. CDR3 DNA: TGTGCCAGTACTCGGGGACAGGGGTTCTCACAAGGTGGAAATGAGCAGTTCTTC.